The 19 T cell receptor beta chains listed next were all sequenced from one sample in a study of T cells after yellow fever vaccination. TCRdb reanalysed the 5' RACE reads using MiXCR and keeps one entry per CDR3 protein. There are roughly 150,000 distinct CDR3 sequences in the sample; almost 7% occur only once, and 2.5% to 3% lies in the top ten. The input for sequencing was CD4+ T cells sorted from PBMCs, taken about 5 days after the first yellow fever vaccination. These receptors originate from a young man who received the YFV17D yellow fever vaccine.

This clonotype was counted many times. The chain has TRBV5-1 and TRBJ2-6, with D perhaps matching TRBD2 (6 bases). Germline V lookup: CDR1 SGHRS, CDR2 YFSETQ. V was shortened by 0 bases and J by 0 bases, with 7 bases between the two germline ends. This CDR3 is built from 16 residues. The CDR3 region has the DNA TGCGCCAGCAGCTTGGTCGGGAGCTCTGGGGCCAACGTCCTGACTTTC. This sequence encodes CASSLVGSSGANVLTF.

This clonotype was observed a single time. With a much larger clone just one base away, this may be a read error. The chain couples TRBV3-1 to TRBJ1-1, with TRBD1 matching over 9 bases. Trimming at V came to 6 bases and at J to 5 bases, leaving 7 bases not matched to a gene. Germline V lookup: CDR1 LGHDT, CDR2 YNNKEL (reference sequence). This CDR3 comprises 14 residues. CDR3 amino acids: CASRPDRGGTEAFF. As DNA, the CDR3 is TGTGCCAGCAGGCCGGACAGGGGCGGGACTGAAGCTTTCTTT.

This clonotype was seen ten or more times. The genes are TRBV20-1 and TRBJ1-3, with 8 bases matching TRBD1. Germline-derived CDR1 and CDR2 are DFQATT and SNEGSKA (reference sequence). The CDR3 runs 14 residues. J gave up 8 bases and V 1 base, and 7 bases lay outside the gene matches. The CDR3 bases are TGCAGTGCTAGAGTGGCAGGGGGCAGGGACACCATATATTTT. Translation gives CSARVAGGRDTIYF.

This clonotype showed up just a few times. The chain joins TRBV20-1 to TRBJ1-2; 7 nucleotides agree with TRBD1. CDR1 and CDR2 from the germline V gene are DFQATT and SNEGSKA (reference sequence). The CDR3 spans 15 residues. With V trimmed by 5 bases and J by 3 bases, 12 bases remained unmatched. CDR3 nucleotides: TGCAGTGCTGGCGCAGGGGGAGGATTCGACTATGGCTACACCTTC. Its translation: CSAGAGGGFDYGYTF.

There are a few counts of this clonotype. This rearrangement joins TRBV5-6 to TRBJ2-7; D is ambiguous. Per germline, CDR1 SGHDT and CDR2 YYEEEE. Trimming left V 0 bases short and J 3 bases short, with 7 bases between. The CDR3 is made up of 13 amino acids. CDR3 DNA sequence: TGTGCCAGCAGCTTGGGGCCTTGCTACGAGCAGTACGTC. It is translated as CASSLGPCYEQYV.

This clonotype was detected ten times or more. CDR3 nucleotide sequence: TGTGCCAGCAGCTTAGTCGCAGGCACCTACGAGCAGTACTTC. Translated, it gives CASSLVAGTYEQYF. The gene calls are TRBV7-2 and TRBJ2-7; D remains unclear. The germline V gene has CDR1 SGHTA and CDR2 FQGNSA. Trimming left V 1 base short and J 2 bases short, with 9 bases between. This CDR3 spans 14 amino acids.

The V call is TRBV7-2, the J call TRBJ2-1, with 7 bases that match TRBD2. The CDR3 runs to 16 residues. J lost 12 bases, V lost 9 bases, and 23 bases had no gene match. The germline gives CDR1 SGHTA, CDR2 FQGNSA. The CDR3 region is CARSRNGGRGYDGQFF. CDR3 nucleotides: TGTGCCAGAAGCCGTAACGGGGGGAGAGGGTATGATGGGCAGTTCTTC.

At least ten counts were recorded for this clonotype. The V and J genes are TRBV7-8 and TRBJ2-5; a weak D match, TRBD2 (6 bases). From germline, CDR1 is SGHVS and CDR2 FQNEAQ. The length of the CDR3 is 13 residues. The germline V and J ends were trimmed by 3 bases and 4 bases, with 9 bases remaining between them. DNA of the CDR3: TGTGCCAGCAGCTTCGCCGGGGGAGAGACCCAGTACTTC. This gives the protein CASSFAGGETQYF.

This clonotype was seen many times. The J gene is TRBJ2-5, the V gene TRBV20-1, with D possibly being TRBD1 (6 bases). Germline CDR1 and CDR2: DFQATT and SNEGSKA (reference sequence). The CDR3 is 15 amino acids. Trimming took 4 bases from V and 1 from J, leaving 16 bases between them. The DNA of the CDR3 is TGCAGTGCTACCGTACCCAGGGGCGGCCAAGAGACCCAGTACTTC. This translates into CSATVPRGGQETQYF.

In its sample, this clonotype was seen a few times. The rearrangement joins TRBV12-3 or TRBV12-4 to TRBJ1-6, with D perhaps TRBD1 (6 bases). This CDR3 has 14 amino acids. V gave up 5 bases and J gave up 7 bases, with 12 bases separating them. CDR3 amino acids: CASSEQGSNSPLHF. DNA for the CDR3: TGTGCCAGCAGTGAACAGGGAAGCAATTCACCCCTCCACTTT.

This clonotype appeared a few times. This chain uses TRBV20-1 with TRBJ2-5, with D maybe TRBD2 (6 bases). Trimming left V 0 bases short and J 2 bases short, with 10 bases between. From germline, CDR1 is DFQATT and CDR2 SNEGSKA (reference sequence). This CDR3 is 14 amino acids long. The DNA of the CDR3 is TGCAGTGCTAGAGATGTGGGGGGACAAGAGACCCAGTACTTC. This encodes CSARDVGGQETQYF.

In its sample, this clonotype was seen many times. The V call is TRBV20-1, the J call TRBJ2-5, with D possibly being TRBD2 (5 bases). V was clipped by 3 bases and J by 4 bases, with 12 bases between them. CDR3 length: 13 residues. Germline CDR1 is DFQATT and CDR2 is SNEGSKA (reference sequence). The CDR3, as DNA: TGCAGTGCTAGTCCGAGCGGCCGAGAGACCCAGTACTTC. Its protein is CSASPSGRETQYF.

V and J are TRBV3-1 and TRBJ2-1, with D perhaps being TRBD1 or TRBD2 (6 bases each). The CDR3 covers 14 residues. Between the trimmed V and J ends, which lost 4 bases and 6 bases, there was a span of 13 bases. Germline V gene data show CDR1 as LGHDT and CDR2 as YNNKEL (reference sequence). CDR3 in DNA: TGTGCCAGCAGCCCAGGGGACTTCCTCAATGAGCAGTTCTTC. Translating it yields CASSPGDFLNEQFF.

This clonotype came up many times. V and J are TRBV4-3 and TRBJ1-2; no definite D call. Deletions cut 0 bases from V and 8 bases from J, with 16 bases between. The CDR3 runs to 15 residues. The germline CDR1 and CDR2 sequences are LGHNA and YSLEER. The CDR3 is CASSQDLRPNGGYTF. In DNA, the CDR3 is TGCGCCAGCAGCCAAGATCTAAGACCTAATGGCGGCTACACCTTC.

This clonotype was recorded at least ten times. The V gene is TRBV5-1, the J gene TRBJ2-1; D gene ambiguous. CDR3 length: 11 residues. With 3 bases removed from V and 9 bases from J, the gap between germline ends came to 7 bases. Germline V gives CDR1 SGHRS, CDR2 YFSETQ. The CDR3 loop is CASSSRLEQFF. DNA of the CDR3: TGCGCCAGCAGCTCCCGCCTTGAGCAGTTCTTC.

V is TRBV7-9 and J is TRBJ1-1; D call uncertain. The V gene lost 7 bases and the J gene lost 10 bases, with 19 bases spanning the gap. Germline V gene data show CDR1 as SEHNR and CDR2 as FQNEAQ (reference sequence). The CDR3 is 13 amino acids. CDR3 DNA sequence: TGTGCCAGCACCCAAGTCCGATCTCGAGCAGCTTTCTTT. Protein sequence: CASTQVRSRAAFF.

This clonotype was seen once. This sequence joins TRBV6-2 or TRBV6-3 and TRBJ1-1; D unresolved. V was pared by 6 bases and J by 0 bases, with 17 bases between. The CDR3 runs to 16 residues. CDR1 and CDR2 (germline): MNHEY, SVGEGT. The CDR3 region is CASSRTAEHLNTEAFF. The CDR3 DNA reads as TGTGCCAGCAGCCGGACTGCGGAGCATTTGAACACTGAAGCTTTCTTT.

The table lists this clonotype with a few counts. This chain joins TRBV6-2 or TRBV6-3 and TRBJ2-3, with unresolved D. Germline loops: CDR1 MNHEY, CDR2 SVGEGT. Deletions cut 0 bases from V and 7 bases from J, with 2 bases between. CDR3 length equals 11 residues. CDR3 coding DNA: TGTGCCAGCAGTTACTCCTATACGCAGTATTTT. Translating it yields CASSYSYTQYF.

This clonotype was found a few times. The CDR3 nucleotides read TGTGCCACCAGAGACACCCAGGGGGTCAGCGAGCAGTACTTC. Encoded protein: CATRDTQGVSEQYF. The chain employs TRBV15 and TRBJ2-7; the match to TRBD1 covers 7 bases. Germline CDR1 reads LNHNV; CDR2 reads YYDKDF (reference sequence). The CDR3 totals 14 residues. J was trimmed by 6 bases and V by 6 bases; bases with no gene match: 11.